A selection of T cell receptor beta chains follows, all from one sample in a study of blood T cell repertoires in COVID-19. Generated by immunoSEQ multiplex PCR, the TCRdb table keeps only in-frame clones and is missing some. Among more than 250,000 clones listed, 87% were seen once. Sample: PBMCs or T cells enriched from blood (not recorded which). Every receptor here comes from a woman between 25 and 40 years old who had recovered from COVID-19. The CDR3 runs from the conserved cysteine through the conserved F or W. A D gene is named only where the DNA matches it firmly. Part of the rows lack a size; the others show once, few, many or a class for expanded clones.

-,TRBJ2-1,TRBV11-3,16,TRBD2,CASSLEGTSEYNEQFF,TGTGCCAGCAGCTTAGAGGGGACTAGCGAATACAATGAGCAGTTCTTC
-,TRBJ1-6,TRBV30,13,-,CAWKDRPDSPLHF,TGTGCCTGGAAGGACAGACCCGATTCACCCCTCCACTTT
many,TRBJ2-3,TRBV27,15,-,CASSFSATSTDTQYF,TGTGCCAGCAGTTTCAGCGCAACTAGCACAGATACGCAGTATTTT
-,TRBJ2-2,TRBV2,16,TRBD2,CASSWGTSGGTGELFF,TGTGCCAGCAGTTGGGGGACTAGCGGAGGCACCGGGGAGCTGTTTTTT
-,TRBJ2-3,TRBV4-2,17,TRBD2,CASSPQSSGGSTDTQYF,TGTGCCAGCAGCCCACAGAGTAGCGGGGGGAGCACAGATACGCAGTATTTT
-,TRBJ1-2,TRBV3-1/TRBV3-2,13,-,CASSQGNSGGYTF,TGTGCCAGCAGCCAAGGCAACAGTGGCGGCTACACCTTC
-,TRBJ2-3,TRBV7-3,17,TRBD2,CASSPLGTSGGADTQYF,TGTGCCAGCAGCCCCCTCGGGACTAGCGGGGGGGCGGATACGCAGTATTTT
-,TRBJ2-1,TRBV30,14,TRBD2,CAWRDTSGENEQFF,TGTGCCTGGAGGGACACTAGCGGGGAAAATGAGCAGTTCTTC
-,TRBJ1-4,TRBV7-2,15,-,CASSFDRGGNEKLFF,TGTGCCAGCAGCTTCGACCGCGGGGGAAATGAAAAACTGTTTTTT
-,TRBJ1-2,TRBV7-3,17,TRBD1,CASSSSVKKQGNYGYTF,TGTGCCAGCAGCTCCTCCGTAAAAAAACAGGGGAACTATGGCTACACCTTC
-,TRBJ2-7,TRBV6-5,15,TRBD2,CASSTTSGGGYEQYF,TGTGCCAGCAGCACAACTAGCGGGGGGGGTTACGAGCAGTACTTC
-,TRBJ2-5,TRBV29-1,15,-,CSVWLAAGNQETQYF,TGCAGCGTCTGGCTGGCAGCAGGAAATCAAGAGACCCAGTACTTC
-,TRBJ1-2,TRBV21-1,12,-,CAGLHTVRSYTF,TGTGCCGGACTACATACGGTGAGGTCCTACACCTTC
-,TRBJ1-2,TRBV7-9,16,TRBD1,CASSLGTGGGDYGYTF,TGTGCCAGCAGCTTGGGGACAGGGGGCGGTGACTATGGCTACACCTTC
-,TRBJ1-2,TRBV29-1,13,TRBD1,CSVAGQGDYGYTF,TGCAGCGTAGCCGGACAGGGGGACTATGGCTACACCTTC
-,TRBJ2-5,TRBV3-1/TRBV3-2,15,-,CASSQVVSGWETQYF,TGTGCCAGCAGCCAAGTTGTTTCGGGGTGGGAGACCCAGTACTTC